This TCR beta chain was profiled in a study of post-analysis software for immune sequencing data. About the research overall: The disease courses spanned relapsing-remitting, secondary progressive and progressive-relapsing forms of multiple sclerosis.

TCR beta cDNA libraries included unique molecular identifiers. TCRdb re-called the PCR reads through MiXCR, storing one row per CDR3 protein. The profile shows 650,000 to 850,000 distinct CDR3 sequences, roughly 46% of them singletons. The CDR3 has 15 amino acids. Trimming stripped 6 bases from V and 1 base from J, with 13 bases between. Study-wide results and limits: Those samples that were prepared in the same batch co-clustered strongly by F measure. Four to six TRBV segments (TRBV5-6, TRBV5-1 and TRBV20-1 among them) occurred more frequently in patients than in controls.

This clonotype was detected once. Its antigen remains unidentified. The J gene is TRBJ1-5, the V gene TRBV12-3 or TRBV12-4; tentatively, D is TRBD1 (6 bases). The source material was blood. This receptor was taken from a girl between 5 and 17 years old with multiple sclerosis. Here the CDR3 DNA reads TGTGCCAGCAGCATCGACAGGATAAGCAATCAGCCCCAGCATTTT. This codes for CASSIDRISNQPQHF.